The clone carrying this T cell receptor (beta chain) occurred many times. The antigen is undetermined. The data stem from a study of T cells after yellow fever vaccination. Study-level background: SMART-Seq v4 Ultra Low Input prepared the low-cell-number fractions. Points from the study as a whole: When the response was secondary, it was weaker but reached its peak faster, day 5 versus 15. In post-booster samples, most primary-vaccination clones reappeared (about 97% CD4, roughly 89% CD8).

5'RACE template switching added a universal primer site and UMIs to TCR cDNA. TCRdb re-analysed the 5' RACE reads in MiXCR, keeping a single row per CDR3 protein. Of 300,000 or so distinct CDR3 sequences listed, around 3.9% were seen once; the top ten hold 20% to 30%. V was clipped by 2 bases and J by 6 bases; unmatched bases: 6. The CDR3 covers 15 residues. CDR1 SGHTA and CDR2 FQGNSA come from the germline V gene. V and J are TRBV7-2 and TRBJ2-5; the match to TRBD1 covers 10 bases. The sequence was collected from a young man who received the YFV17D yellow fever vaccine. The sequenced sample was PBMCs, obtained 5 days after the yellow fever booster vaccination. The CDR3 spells CASSLQTGGLKTQYF. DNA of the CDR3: TGTGCCAGCAGCTTACAGACAGGGGGCTTGAAGACCCAGTACTTC.